The clone carrying this T cell receptor (beta chain) has a handful of counts. Antigen: not known. This sample is part of a study of T cells in Graves' hyperthyroidism and ophthalmopathy. Study results and limitations: Ophthalmopathy prediction by the model preceded onset by a median roughly 6 months. Blood also held most thyroid clonotypes expanded beyond 0.001.

CDR3 length equals 14 residues. V gave up 4 bases and J gave up 4 bases, with 10 bases separating them. TCR beta CDR3 sequences were amplified from RNA transcripts. When the TCR CDR3 underwent first-round RT-PCR, the HTBI primer set was used. TCRdb re-called the multiplex PCR reads through MiXCR, storing one row per CDR3 protein. The repertoire holds around 600,000 distinct CDR3 sequences, with approximately 15% as singletons. Lactation, pregnancy, other autoimmune disease or uncontrolled infection led to exclusion of patients. Orbital computed tomography, thyroid ultrasound, serum thyroxine and TRAb, and clinical symptoms together informed the diagnoses.

The sequencing input was blood. The TCR originated in a woman between 50 and 59 years old with Graves' ophthalmopathy. The chain employs TRBV12-3 or TRBV12-4 and TRBJ2-2, with D possibly matching TRBD1 (5 bases). In DNA form, the CDR3 reads TGTGCCAGCAGTTCGCAGGGCGCCACCGGGGAGCTGTTTTTT. Protein sequence: CASSSQGATGELFF.